This paragraph reports one TCR beta chain. The data are from a study of OX40 agonist ivuxolimab in advanced cancers. V gave up 2 bases and J gave up 0 bases, with 7 bases separating them. This CDR3 is 15 amino acids long. CDR1 is MGHDK, CDR2 SYGVNS, per germline. Sequencing was performed with immunoSEQ multiplex PCR; in TCRdb, only in-frame clones are kept and a portion is missing. The data show about 50,000 clones, around 87% seen once. This material consisted of CD4+ or CD8+ T cells sorted from blood, taken in a trial of the OX40 agonist ivuxolimab. The V gene is TRBV25-1, the J gene TRBJ1-4; unclear D gene. This receptor was obtained from an adult with an advanced solid tumor such as melanoma, head and neck, liver or kidney cancer. In DNA, the CDR3 is TGTGCCAGCAGTGAACACAGCCCAACTAATGAAAAACTGTTTTTT. It translates to CASSEHSPTNEKLFF.